Here is one T cell receptor beta chain with its context. The sample originates from a study of shared clonotypes between healthy human individuals. The V end was cut by 5 bases, the J end by 7 bases, with 11 bases between. The CDR3 has 12 residues. The germline CDR1 and CDR2 sequences are SGHAT and FQNNGV. The data were produced by immunoSEQ multiplex PCR, yet TCRdb's version contains in-frame clones alone and is incomplete. Here the sample spans 1,100,000 or so clones, approximately 80% being singletons. This sequence was found in a man younger than 35 in good health. Some clones in this sample may be carry-over from other donors' samples. Sequencing used memory CD4+ T cells from PBMCs. Subset of the sample: CD45RA-negative fraction. The chain employs TRBV11-2 and TRBJ1-1; perhaps TRBD1 as D (6 bases). As DNA, the CDR3 is TGTGCCAGCAGCACACAGGGAGATGAAGCTTTCTTT. It specifies CASSTQGDEAFF.